The text below deals with one TCR beta chain. Libraries were prepared by immunoSEQ multiplex PCR; TCRdb keeps only in-frame clonotypes and omits some of them. In the table there are 220,000 or so clones, around 84% of which are singletons. The data stem from a study of blood T cell repertoires in COVID-19. Study background: Sites in the United States, Italy and Spain provided acute and convalescent COVID-19 samples. PBMCs, B-cell-depleted T cells, or T cells were the source of the cDNA or gDNA that made up the material.

With V trimmed by 0 bases and J by 4 bases, 2 bases remained unmatched. Per germline, CDR1 LNHNV and CDR2 YYDKDF (reference sequence). CDR3 length: 15 residues. The sequenced sample was peripheral blood. This TCR was sampled from a man younger than 40 with active or convalescent COVID-19. The chain uses TRBV15 and TRBJ2-5; 10 bases line up with TRBD2. DNA of the CDR3: TGTGCCACCAGCAGAGATCGGACTAGCGGAGAGACCCAGTACTTC. Translation gives CATSRDRTSGETQYF.